The entry below describes one TCR beta chain. In the original analysis: Scientists estimated how many nucleated cells there were by amplifying reference gene primers. Assay used: immunoSEQ multiplex PCR; TCRdb lists only in-frame clones, some missing. V, J and clone size reflect that table, while D and trimming were determined from the DNA. Of fewer than 350,000 clones detected, about 93% appear once; the ten largest clones hold approximately 7.5%. This specimen belongs to a study of blood T cell repertoires in COVID-19. At the level of the study: Acute-phase and convalescent COVID-19 samples originated in the United States, Italy and Spain. T cells, B-cell-depleted T cells, or PBMCs supplied cDNA or gDNA.

The V gene's germline CDR1 is SQVTM and CDR2 ANQGSEA. CDR3 length: 16 residues. Trimming took 4 bases from V and 0 from J, leaving 19 bases between them. This TCR was recovered from a woman under 40 with COVID-19, enrolled during active disease. The chain is built from TRBV29-1 and TRBJ2-7; possibly TRBD1 for D (6 bases). What was sequenced was peripheral blood. The CDR3 DNA reads as TGCAGCGTTGGGAAGTCAGGGGAAAGGTACTCCTACGAGCAGTACTTC. It specifies CSVGKSGERYSYEQYF.